This T cell receptor (beta chain) stems from a study of control samples from healthy donors and cancer patients. Only in-frame clones appear in the TCRdb table, and some are missing; sequencing was by immunoSEQ multiplex PCR. There are about 95,000 clones in the sample; around four fifths occur only once, and around 20% lies in the top ten. As concerns this clone: Its ends do not fully match the called genes, so a read error is possible.

The CDR3 has 11 residues. The germline V gene has CDR1 MDHEN and CDR2 SYDVKM. This TCR came from a young man in good health. V usage is TRBV28 and J usage is TRBJ2-7; no reliable D call. Sequencing was done on a sample of blood. The CDR3 DNA is TGTGCCAGCAATTTAGGGTACGAGCAGTACTTC. Translated: CASNLGYEQYF. The full variable domain, in which reference TRBV28 and TRBJ2-7 provide the parts outside the CDR3, is DVKVTQSSRYLVKRTGEKVFLECVQDMDHENMFWYRQDPGLGLRLIYFSYDVKMKEKGDIPEGYSVSREKKERFSLILESASTNQTSMYLCASNLGYEQYFGPGTRLTVT.